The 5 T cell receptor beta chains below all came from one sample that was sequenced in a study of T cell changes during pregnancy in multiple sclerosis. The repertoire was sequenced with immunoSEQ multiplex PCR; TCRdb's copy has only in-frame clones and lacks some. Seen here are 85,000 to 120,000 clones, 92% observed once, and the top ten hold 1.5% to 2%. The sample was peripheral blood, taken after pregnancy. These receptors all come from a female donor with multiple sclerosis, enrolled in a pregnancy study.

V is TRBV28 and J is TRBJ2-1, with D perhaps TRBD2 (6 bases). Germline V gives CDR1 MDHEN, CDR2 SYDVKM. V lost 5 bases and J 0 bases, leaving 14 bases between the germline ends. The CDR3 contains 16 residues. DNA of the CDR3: TGTGCCAGCAGTACGCCGGGACTCCACTCCTACAATGAGCAGTTCTTC. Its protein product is CASSTPGLHSYNEQFF.

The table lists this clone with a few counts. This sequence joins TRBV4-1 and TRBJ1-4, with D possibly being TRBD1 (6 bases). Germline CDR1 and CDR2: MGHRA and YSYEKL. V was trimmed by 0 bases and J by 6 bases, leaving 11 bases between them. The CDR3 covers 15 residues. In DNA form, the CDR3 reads TGCGCCAGCAGCCAAGATGCGGGGGGCGATGAAAAACTGTTTTTT. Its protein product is CASSQDAGGDEKLFF.

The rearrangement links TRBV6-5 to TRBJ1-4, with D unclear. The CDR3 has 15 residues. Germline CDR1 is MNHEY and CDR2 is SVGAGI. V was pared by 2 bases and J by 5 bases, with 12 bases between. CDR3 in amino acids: CASSYQAGGNEKLFF. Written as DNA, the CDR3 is TGTGCCAGCAGTTACCAGGCGGGCGGGAATGAAAAACTGTTTTTT.

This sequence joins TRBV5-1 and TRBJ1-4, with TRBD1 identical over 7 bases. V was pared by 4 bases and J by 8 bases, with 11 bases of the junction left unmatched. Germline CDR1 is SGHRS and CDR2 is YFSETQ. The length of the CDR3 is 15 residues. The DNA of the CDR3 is TGCGCCAGCAGCGTTTCGACAGGGTTACGCGAAAAACTGTTTTTT. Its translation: CASSVSTGLREKLFF.

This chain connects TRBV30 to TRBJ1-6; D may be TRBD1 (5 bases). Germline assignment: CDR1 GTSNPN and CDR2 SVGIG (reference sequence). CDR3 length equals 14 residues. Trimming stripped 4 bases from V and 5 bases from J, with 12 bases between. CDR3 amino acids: CAWTPGTHNSPLHF. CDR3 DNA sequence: TGTGCCTGGACGCCCGGGACTCATAATTCACCCCTCCACTTT.